This T cell receptor beta chain was identified during a study of blood T cell repertoires in COVID-19. This clone appeared once. Only in-frame clones appear in the TCRdb table, and some are missing; sequencing was by immunoSEQ multiplex PCR. This sample has roughly 410,000 clones, with approximately 90% found just once. The germline V gene has CDR1 SGHVS and CDR2 FNYEAQ. The CDR3 totals 15 residues. V lost 4 bases and J lost 0; bases outside the gene matches: 5. Sample: peripheral blood. The source is a woman in her thirties or forties with COVID-19, enrolled during active disease. The chain is built from TRBV7-6 and TRBJ2-5; 7 nucleotides align to TRBD2. CDR3 residues: CASSSGTTYQETQYF. CDR3 coding DNA: TGTGCCAGCAGCTCGGGGACTACTTACCAAGAGACCCAGTACTTC.